The clone carrying this T cell receptor beta chain occurred once. The sample originates from a study of identifying expanded T cells in peripheral blood. The protocol was immunoSEQ multiplex PCR, while the TCRdb copy is restricted to in-frame clones and leaves out a portion. This sample has about 100,000 clones, with over 70% found just once. The V end lost 2 bases, the J end lost 2 bases, and 17 bases lay between the germline ends. The CDR3 runs 17 residues. Germline loops: CDR1 SGHDT, CDR2 YYEEEE. The chain combines TRBV5-6 with TRBJ1-5; D perhaps matches TRBD1 (6 bases). This receptor was taken from a person aged 18 to 70 in good health. The specimen was blood. CDR3 sequence reads: CASSLRTARRGNQPQHF. Written as DNA, the CDR3 is TGTGCCAGCAGCTTACGGACAGCTCGTCGAGGCAATCAGCCCCAGCATTTT.